This entry is about one TCR beta chain. Its matching antigen is unknown. The TCR beta profiling, which covered VDJ combination and CDR3 sequence, was carried out using genomic DNA as the template. In TCRdb, the reads were re-called with MiXCR into one record per CDR3 protein. The sample carries some 98,000 distinct CDR3 sequences, approximately 73% recorded once. Trimming left V 3 bases short and J 0 bases short, with 15 bases between. Per the germline V gene, CDR1 is ENHRY and CDR2 is SYGVKD. There are 17 residues in the CDR3. This sample was taken from a study of CD8+CD57+ T cells in acquired aplastic anemia. Turning to the study itself: Sorted cells (CD4+ and CD8+) yielded DNA amounts that averaged approximately 3.2 ug.

Sequencing was done on patients that had shown CD8+CD57+ cell expansion by flow cytometry. General study results and limits: CD8+ Simpson's diversity showed no significant patient-control difference.

Input material: sorted CD4+, CD8+, or CD8+CD57+ T cells (not recorded which) from PBMCs. This sequence was found in a human donor with aplastic anemia. The chain uses TRBV10-3 and TRBJ1-3; possibly TRBD1 for D (6 bases). In nucleotides, the CDR3 is TGTGCCATCAGTGACTGGGGGGGCCAGACCTCTGGAAACACCATATATTTT. It translates to CAISDWGGQTSGNTIYF.